These 2 T cell receptor beta chains came from one sample sequenced in a study of siplizumab effects on memory and regulatory T cells. Sequencing used immunoSEQ multiplex PCR; TCRdb keeps in-frame clones, though not all of them. The data contain about 100,000 clones, 94% of them singletons. The sequenced sample was non-Treg CD4+ T cells sorted from blood. The receptors were sampled from a human donor in good health.

CDR3 in amino acids: CASSLEGRRYQETQYF. The CDR3 DNA follows: TGTGCCAGCAGCTTAGAGGGCAGGAGGTACCAAGAGACCCAGTACTTC. This chain links TRBV7-2 with TRBJ2-5; D is possibly TRBD2 (5 bases). CDR3 length: 16 amino acids. Germline V lookup: CDR1 SGHTA, CDR2 FQGNSA. V lost 1 base, J lost 0 bases, and 12 bases lay in between.

The V and J genes are TRBV6-9 and TRBJ1-1; D gene ambiguous. V was cut by 4 bases and J by 0 bases, with 12 bases left in between. This CDR3 has 15 residues. The germline V gene has CDR1 MNHGY and CDR2 SVAAGI. The DNA of the CDR3 is TGTGCCAGCAGTTCCCCTTGGAGGGTGAACACTGAAGCTTTCTTT. Translating gives CASSSPWRVNTEAFF.